Listed below are T cell receptor beta chains from one sample, sequenced in a study of cytomegalovirus exposure and HLA in healthy donors. Data came from immunoSEQ multiplex PCR; TCRdb stores just in-frame clones and leaves some out. The profile shows a few hundred thousand clones, approximately 90% of them singletons. Sequencing used PBMCs. The receptors here all came from a woman aged 18-29 years in good health and CMV-seronegative. Each CDR3 is given with its conserved first and last residue. The order of the fields is J gene, V gene, clone size, D gene, CDR3 DNA, CDR3 protein. A D gene is named only where the DNA matches it firmly. Size is omitted from some rows. Given values are once, few, many or a class for expanded clones.

j_gene: TRBJ1-6; v_gene: TRBV9; abundance: -; d_gene: -; CDR3nt: TGTGCCAGCAGCGTAAGAAGAGCGGAGTCACCCCTCCACTTT; CDR3aa: CASSVRRAESPLHF
j_gene: TRBJ2-7; v_gene: TRBV2; abundance: -; d_gene: -; CDR3nt: TGTGCCAGCAGTGATCCGAGGGAGCAGTACTTC; CDR3aa: CASSDPREQYF
j_gene: TRBJ2-2; v_gene: TRBV6-1; abundance: -; d_gene: -; CDR3nt: TGTGCCAGTACGGGGGTTCGGGCCGGGGAGCTGTTTTTT; CDR3aa: CASTGVRAGELFF
j_gene: TRBJ2-2; v_gene: TRBV6-5; abundance: -; d_gene: -; CDR3nt: TGTGCCAGCACCCCCGGAGGGCTTAACACCGGGGAGCTGTTTTTT; CDR3aa: CASTPGGLNTGELFF
j_gene: TRBJ1-1; v_gene: TRBV9; abundance: -; d_gene: -; CDR3nt: TGTGCCAGCAGTCCCCCTACGGGGTACACTGAAGCTTTCTTT; CDR3aa: CASSPPTGYTEAFF
j_gene: TRBJ2-6; v_gene: TRBV7-3; abundance: few; d_gene: -; CDR3nt: TGTGCCAGCAGCTTAGCGAACAGGGTAGGACAGGGGGCCAACGTCCTGACTTTC; CDR3aa: CASSLANRVGQGANVLTF
j_gene: TRBJ1-1; v_gene: TRBV6-1; abundance: -; d_gene: TRBD1; CDR3nt: TGTGCCAGCAGCTGGACAGGCGTGGGTACTGAAGCTTTCTTT; CDR3aa: CASSWTGVGTEAFF
j_gene: TRBJ2-7; v_gene: TRBV6-1; abundance: -; d_gene: -; CDR3nt: TGTGCCAGCAGGGCCGACAGTAGCGAGCAGTACTTC; CDR3aa: CASRADSSEQYF
j_gene: TRBJ2-1; v_gene: TRBV10-1; abundance: -; d_gene: TRBD2; CDR3nt: TGCGCCAGCAGTGAACTAGCGGGATTCACCTACAATGAGCAGTTCTTC; CDR3aa: CASSELAGFTYNEQFF
j_gene: TRBJ2-3; v_gene: TRBV4-1; abundance: -; d_gene: TRBD2; CDR3nt: TGCGCCAGCAGCCAAGTTATCTGGCGGGAGTCGGCAGATACGCAGTATTTT; CDR3aa: CASSQVIWRESADTQYF
j_gene: TRBJ1-3; v_gene: TRBV19; abundance: few; d_gene: TRBD1; CDR3nt: TGTGCCAGTAGTATCCAAAAGACAGGGGGTGGAAACACCATATATTTT; CDR3aa: CASSIQKTGGGNTIYF
j_gene: TRBJ2-7; v_gene: TRBV29-1; abundance: -; d_gene: TRBD1; CDR3nt: TGCAGCGGGGGACAGGGGGAGATCTACGAGCAGTACTTC; CDR3aa: CSGGQGEIYEQYF